Described below is a single T cell receptor beta chain sequence and its context. V shed 8 bases and J 2 bases; nucleotides not matched to a gene: 10. Germline CDR1 is SNHLY and CDR2 is FYNNEI. This CDR3 is built from 15 residues. This sample was included in a study of CD8 T cells in Susac syndrome. CD8+ and CD4+ T cells from blood underwent TCR beta sequencing. In the multiple sclerosis control group, patients were treatment-naive and had stable or active relapsing-remitting disease. While CD8+ and CD4+ T cells were isolated negatively, TEMRA cells were enriched by FACS. Random-hexamer reverse transcription was applied to roughly 0.5 to 1 ug RNA. The authors amplified TCR beta CDR3 across 54 Vbeta and 13 Jbeta using immunoSEQ multiplex PCR. TCRdb fed the immunoSEQ multiplex PCR reads into MiXCR, producing one record per CDR3 protein. The data contain about 290,000 distinct CDR3 sequences, 75% to 90% of them singletons.

The material sequenced was CD8+ T cells from PBMCs. V usage is TRBV2 and J usage is TRBJ2-3; 7 nucleotides align to TRBD1. The source of this sequence is a human donor with multiple sclerosis. CDR3 sequence: CASWEFGQDTDTQYF. CDR3 coding DNA: TGTGCCAGCTGGGAATTTGGACAGGACACAGATACGCAGTATTTT.